The 22 T cell receptor beta chains reported below all come from one sample, sequenced in a study of cytomegalovirus exposure and HLA in healthy donors. PCR employed 60 Vbeta and 13 Jbeta primers. Only in-frame clones appear in the TCRdb table, and some are missing; sequencing was by immunoSEQ multiplex PCR. The sample holds roughly 100,000 clones; about three fifths are singletons and the top ten take about 4.3%. Sequences were obtained from PBMCs. The receptors originated from a human donor in good health.

Here the CDR3 reads CASSPPSGRAIDTQYF. CDR3 sequence (DNA): TGTGCCAGCAGCCCGCCGAGCGGGAGGGCCATAGATACGCAGTATTTT. The chain couples TRBV7-2 to TRBJ2-3; 10 positions agree with TRBD2. The trim removed 5 bases at V and 5 bases at J, leaving 10 bases unmatched. Looked up from germline, CDR1 is SGHTA and CDR2 is FQGNSA. The CDR3 is made up of 16 amino acids. The full variable domain, rest sourced from reference TRBV7-2 and TRBJ2-3, is GAGVSQSPSNKVTEKGKDVELRCDPISGHTALYWYRQSLGQGLEFLIYFQGNSAPDKSGLPSDRFSAERTGGSVSTLTIQRTQQEDSAVYLCASSPPSGRAIDTQYFGPGTRLTVL.

This clone has more than one count but fewer than ten. The chain uses TRBV5-1 and TRBJ2-5; TRBD2 agrees at 10 bases. Losses at the gene ends were 0 bases for V and 4 bases for J; bases not matched to a gene: 6. Germline-derived CDR1 and CDR2 are SGHRS and YFSETQ. The CDR3 loop spans 16 amino acids. This CDR3 reads CASSLDLAGAIETQYF. In nucleotides, the CDR3 is TGCGCCAGCAGCTTGGACCTAGCGGGAGCGATAGAGACCCAGTACTTC. Together with reference TRBV5-1 and TRBJ2-5, the CDR3 gives the full variable domain: KAGVTQTPRYLIKTRGQQVTLSCSPISGHRSVSWYQQTPGQGLQFLFEYFSETQRNKGNFPGRFSGRQFSNSRSEMNVSTLELGDSALYLCASSLDLAGAIETQYFGPGTRLLVL.

In this sample, this clone turned up once. The genes are TRBV30 and TRBJ2-3; 13 bases are shared with TRBD2. Per germline, CDR1 GTSNPN and CDR2 SVGIG (reference sequence). Losses at the gene ends were 3 bases for V and 8 bases for J; bases not matched to a gene: 5. The CDR3 is 14 amino acids. The CDR3, as DNA: TGTGCCTGGAGACTAGCGGGAGGGCCGGGTACGCAGTATTTT. Translated, it gives CAWRLAGGPGTQYF.

The chain couples TRBV7-6 to TRBJ1-5, with no clear D. The CDR3 contains 15 residues. Germline loops: CDR1 SGHVS, CDR2 FNYEAQ. The V and J ends lost 5 bases and 5 bases respectively, with 16 bases between them. The CDR3 DNA reads TGTGCCAGCAGCGACGGGATTGGGGAACATCAGCCCCAGCATTTT. Amino acid sequence: CASSDGIGEHQPQHF.

The J gene is TRBJ1-1, the V gene TRBV4-1; 8 positions agree with TRBD1. With V trimmed by 0 bases and J by 6 bases, 12 bases remained unmatched. CDR3 length: 17 amino acids. The germline V gene encodes CDR1 MGHRA and CDR2 YSYEKL. CDR3 region: CASSQDRQGSGLPEAFF. CDR3 DNA: TGCGCCAGCAGCCAAGATCGACAGGGGTCGGGATTGCCTGAAGCTTTCTTT.

A remark on this clone: A junction boundary mismatches the germline segment, possibly from a read error. V is TRBV27 and J is TRBJ2-1, with unresolved D. This CDR3 spans 11 amino acids. In germline, CDR1 is MNHEY, CDR2 SMNVEV (reference sequence). The CDR3 DNA is TGTGCCAGCAGCTCCTCCAATGAGCAGTTCTTC. This sequence encodes CASSSSNEQFF.

This rearrangement joins TRBV5-4 to TRBJ2-1; 9 bases are a match to TRBD2. There are 16 residues in the CDR3. Germline CDR1 SGHNT, CDR2 YYREEE (reference sequence). Trimming removed 2 bases from V and 8 bases from J; junction bases left unmatched: 11. The CDR3 nucleotides read TGTGCCAGCAGCTTCAGCGGGACTAGCAGTATCCATGAGCAGTTCTTC. Translating it yields CASSFSGTSSIHEQFF.

A note on this clone: Here the CDR3 omits its conserved ending phenylalanine or tryptophan, so a read error is the likely source. The rearrangement links TRBV5-4 to TRBJ2-7; 11 bases fit TRBD2. Germline CDR1 and CDR2: SGHNT and YYREEE (reference sequence). Trimming took 4 bases from V and 3 from J; bases not matched to a gene: 9. The CDR3 is 16 amino acids. The CDR3 loop reads CASSHELAGVHYEQYL. In DNA, the CDR3 is TGTGCCAGCAGCCACGAACTAGCGGGAGTGCACTACGAGCAGTACCTC.

This clone was seen more than once but under ten times. The chain recombines TRBV13 with TRBJ1-1; 9 bases line up with TRBD1. Germline lookup yields CDR1 PRHDT and CDR2 FYEKMQ (reference sequence). This CDR3 contains 14 residues. With V trimmed by 5 bases and J by 7 bases, 8 bases remained unmatched. CDR3 in DNA: TGTGCCAGCAGCCCCGGGACAGGGATTTTTGAAGCTTTCTTT. This encodes CASSPGTGIFEAFF.

V and J are TRBV6-5 and TRBJ1-2; D is unresolved. Trimming shortened V by 1 base and J by 1 base, and 10 bases separated the two germline ends. This CDR3 comprises 15 residues. CDR1 and CDR2 (germline): MNHEY, SVGAGI. Here the CDR3 reads CASSYWADNNYGYTF. The CDR3, as DNA: TGTGCCAGCAGTTACTGGGCAGACAATAACTATGGCTACACCTTC.

The chain combines TRBV7-9 with TRBJ1-2; a possible D gene is TRBD1 (6 bases). The CDR3 totals 13 residues. CDR1 is SEHNR, CDR2 FQNEAQ, per germline (reference sequence). Trimming shortened V by 5 bases and J by 3 bases, and 10 bases separated the two germline ends. The CDR3 loop reads CASSPPGDYGYTF. For the CDR3, the DNA is TGTGCCAGCAGCCCCCCAGGGGACTATGGCTACACCTTC.

The chain carries TRBV28 and TRBJ2-1, with 7 bases fitting TRBD2. This CDR3 is 15 amino acids long. J gave up 8 bases and V 3 bases, and 10 bases lay outside the gene matches. Germline assignment: CDR1 MDHEN and CDR2 SYDVKM. The CDR3 DNA sequence: TGTGCCAGCAGTTTTGGGGCGGGAGATGGCTATGAGCAGTTCTTC. Its translation is CASSFGAGDGYEQFF.

This rearrangement joins TRBV18 to TRBJ2-5; a weak D match, TRBD2 (5 bases). With the DNA end fitting TRBJ2-7 better, the J assignment may be wrong. CDR3 length: 13 amino acids. CDR1 and CDR2 from the germline V gene are KGHSH and LQKENI. The CDR3 loop is CASSATGDYEQYF. The CDR3 DNA sequence: TGTGCCAGCTCAGCTACCGGGGACTACGAGCAGTACTTC.

V is TRBV6-6 and J is TRBJ2-2; 8 nucleotides agree with TRBD1. Germline trimming cut 7 bases from V and 7 bases from J; bases unmatched to any gene: 11. CDR1 and CDR2 from the germline V gene are MNHNY and SVGAGI (reference sequence). This CDR3 contains 15 residues. The CDR3 DNA reads TGTGCCAGCACCCCAGGGGGCAGGGCCAACGGGGAGCTGTTTTTT. It is translated as CASTPGGRANGELFF.

The rearrangement joins TRBV7-9 to TRBJ2-3; 7 nucleotides match TRBD1. The V segment lost 6 bases and the J segment 5 bases; nucleotides outside the gene matches: 8. The CDR3 contains 14 residues. CDR1 SEHNR and CDR2 FQNEAQ come from the germline V gene (reference sequence). The CDR3 protein is CASRGPGGIDTQYF. Written as DNA, the CDR3 is TGTGCCAGCAGAGGGCCAGGGGGAATAGATACGCAGTATTTT.

This chain joins TRBV19 and TRBJ1-2; TRBD1 aligns across 8 bases. The germline V gene has CDR1 LNHDA and CDR2 SQIVND (reference sequence). CDR3 size: 12 residues. V was pared by 5 bases and J by 8 bases, with 4 bases of the junction left unmatched. CDR3 sequence: CASSAGGPGYTF. In DNA form, the CDR3 reads TGTGCCAGTAGTGCAGGGGGCCCGGGCTACACCTTC.

The chain joins TRBV4-2 to TRBJ2-3, with TRBD2 matching 7 bases. The CDR3 has 16 residues. Germline loops: CDR1 LGHNA, CDR2 YNFKEQ. With V trimmed by 4 bases and J by 4 bases, 11 bases remained unmatched. The CDR3 sequence: CASSPGLREVSDTQYF. CDR3 nucleotides: TGTGCCAGCAGCCCGGGACTACGGGAAGTCTCAGATACGCAGTATTTT.

This clone has a handful of counts. The V call is TRBV10-3, the J call TRBJ1-1; 9 bases are shared with TRBD1. This CDR3 spans 16 amino acids. Germline V gives CDR1 ENHRY, CDR2 SYGVKD. J gave up 4 bases and V 5 bases, and 11 bases lay outside the gene matches. CDR3 DNA sequence: TGTGCCATCAGTCGAACAGGGGGCGCGATGGTCACTGAAGCTTTCTTT. Protein product: CAISRTGGAMVTEAFF.

The chain employs TRBV4-1 and TRBJ2-5; D is perhaps TRBD2 (6 bases). The end of the DNA is better explained by TRBJ2-7, so the J call may be wrong. The CDR3 runs 15 residues. Germline-derived CDR1 and CDR2 are MGHRA and YSYEKL. The DNA for the CDR3 is TGCGCCAGCAGCCCAGAGCGGGTCGCGGGATACGAGCAGTACTTC. Residues: CASSPERVAGYEQYF.

This clone was seen a single time. This chain connects TRBV5-1 to TRBJ2-1; 8 positions match TRBD1. Trimming cost V 0 bases and J 8 bases; bases outside gene matches: 7. The CDR3 has 15 amino acids. Germline values: CDR1 SGHRS, CDR2 YFSETQ. CDR3 sequence: CASSLETGAWDEQFF. Written as DNA, the CDR3 is TGCGCCAGCAGCTTGGAGACAGGGGCCTGGGATGAGCAGTTCTTC.

This clone has just a few counts. The chain carries TRBV27 and TRBJ2-1; 9 positions agree with TRBD2. The length of the CDR3 is 13 residues. CDR1 is MNHEY, CDR2 SMNVEV, per germline (reference sequence). With V trimmed by 4 bases and J by 8 bases, 3 bases remained unmatched. As DNA, the CDR3 is TGTGCCAGCAGTTCGATAGCGGGAGATGAGCAGTTCTTC. Its protein product is CASSSIAGDEQFF.

This clone was counted a few times. The gene calls are TRBV19 and TRBJ2-1, with D possibly TRBD2 on 6 matching bases. The V end was cut by 4 bases, the J end by 7 bases, with 20 bases between. The CDR3 covers 16 residues. CDR1 is LNHDA and CDR2 is SQIVND in the germline V gene (reference sequence). CDR3 sequence: CASSTAAGRTLNEQFF. CDR3 sequence (DNA): TGTGCCAGTAGTACAGCCGCGGGACGAACCTTAAATGAGCAGTTCTTC.